This T cell receptor beta chain was profiled in a study of blood T cells in healthy people across ages. The study, taken as a whole, reports: The study lacked donor CMV status, which possibly confounded expanded clonotype changes. Correlation between TCR beta diversity and naive T cell percentage was strong.

In terms of origin and age, donors were healthy Caucasian individuals from Russia aged roughly 6 to 90. The CDR3 spans 14 residues. From germline, CDR1 is SNHLY and CDR2 FYNNEI. The junction had 6 bases not matched to a gene; V was cut back by 7 bases and J by 2 bases. Through a sample-barcoded 5' primer and a J-beta primer mix, a second PCR was run for about 6 to 11 cycles. TCRdb re-called the 5' RACE reads with MiXCR, one entry per CDR3 protein. The table lists 1.5 million to 2 million distinct CDR3 sequences, about 50% of them singletons. As concerns this clonotype: No antigen is known for it.

Sequenced sample: blood. The chain employs TRBV2 and TRBJ2-5, with 8 nucleotides matching TRBD2. The sequence came from a woman aged 40 to 50 in good health. In nucleotides, the CDR3 is TGTGCCAGCAAGGGACTAGAGGGGCAAGAGACCCAGTACTTC. This translates into CASKGLEGQETQYF.